The present T cell receptor beta chain was sequenced within a study of shared T cell receptors in the human thymus. This CDR3 contains 14 residues. V lost 8 bases and J lost 5, with 19 bases in between. Germline CDR1 reads SNHLY; CDR2 reads FYNNEI. Only in-frame clones appear in the TCRdb table, and some are missing; sequencing was by immunoSEQ multiplex PCR. The sample includes approximately 490,000 clones, 78% of them seen just once. This sample also belongs to another study, concerning human thymus T cells. That study adds: Related research examined unrelated individuals and reported that their thymic repertoires overlapped highly.

The chain carries TRBV2 and TRBJ2-7; a weak D match, TRBD2 (6 bases). The sample comprised thymocytes. This sequence was found in a boy under two years old with a congenital heart defect. CDR3 DNA sequence: TGTGCCAGCGGAGGGCGAATCGCCCAGGACGAGCAGTACTTC. Translated, it gives CASGGRIAQDEQYF. Full variable domain (outside the CDR3, taken from reference TRBV2 and TRBJ2-7): EPEVTQTPSHQVTQMGQEVILRCVPISNHLYFYWYRQILGQKVEFLVSFYNNEISEKSEIFDDQFSVERPDGSNFTLKIRSTKLEDSAMYFCASGGRIAQDEQYFGPGTRLTVT.